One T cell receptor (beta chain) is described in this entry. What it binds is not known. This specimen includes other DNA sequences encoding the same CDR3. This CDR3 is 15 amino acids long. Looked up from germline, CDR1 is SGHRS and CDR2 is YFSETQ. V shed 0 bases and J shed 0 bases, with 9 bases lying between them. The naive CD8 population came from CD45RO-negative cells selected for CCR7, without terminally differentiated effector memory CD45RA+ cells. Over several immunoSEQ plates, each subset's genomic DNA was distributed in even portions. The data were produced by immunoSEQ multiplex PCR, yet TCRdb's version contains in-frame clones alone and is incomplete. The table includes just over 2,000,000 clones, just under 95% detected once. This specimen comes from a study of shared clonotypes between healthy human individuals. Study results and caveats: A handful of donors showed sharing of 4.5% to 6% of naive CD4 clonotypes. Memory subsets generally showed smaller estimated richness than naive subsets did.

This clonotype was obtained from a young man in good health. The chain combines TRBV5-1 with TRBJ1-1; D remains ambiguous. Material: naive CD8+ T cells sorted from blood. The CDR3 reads CASSLAREVNTEAFF. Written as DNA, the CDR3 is TGCGCCAGCAGCTTGGCCCGGGAAGTGAACACTGAAGCTTTCTTT.